These 20 T cell receptor beta chains were sequenced from one sample in a study of blood T cell repertoires in COVID-19. Measured with immunoSEQ multiplex PCR; TCRdb has only the in-frame clones, and not every one. The sample carries around 220,000 clones, about 91% recorded once. Input material: PBMCs or T cells enriched from blood (not recorded which). These receptors all stem from a woman aged 45-59 years with acute COVID-19.

The chain is built from TRBV5-1 and TRBJ2-5, with D tentatively TRBD2 (6 bases). The CDR3 is made up of 14 amino acids. The ends were cut back, 5 bases at V and 3 bases at J, with 14 bases in the middle. Germline values: CDR1 SGHRS, CDR2 YFSETQ. CDR3 loop: CASRKDSGEETQYF. The CDR3 DNA is TGCGCCAGCAGGAAGGATAGCGGCGAAGAGACCCAGTACTTC.

The CDR3 nucleotides are TGCGCCAGCAGCCAAGTCACAGGGGTAGCCGGGGAGCTGTTTTTT. Residues: CASSQVTGVAGELFF. This chain uses TRBV4-1 with TRBJ2-2, with 7 bases that match TRBD1. The CDR3 has 15 amino acids. The germline gives CDR1 MGHRA, CDR2 YSYEKL. The V segment lost 1 base and the J segment 6 bases; nucleotides outside the gene matches: 5.

The V call is TRBV7-2, the J call TRBJ1-6; D perhaps matches TRBD1 (6 bases). The germline gives CDR1 SGHTA, CDR2 FQGNSA. This CDR3 has 15 amino acids. V was clipped by 2 bases and J by 7 bases, with 12 bases between them. CDR3: CASSLWVRGNSPLHF. CDR3 DNA: TGTGCCAGCAGCTTATGGGTTAGGGGGAATTCACCCCTCCACTTT.

This clone was picked up many times. This chain links TRBV7-9 with TRBJ1-5; D possibly corresponds to TRBD1 (5 bases). Trimming shortened V by 8 bases and J by 2 bases, and 10 bases separated the two germline ends. The CDR3 has 13 amino acids. Germline V gives CDR1 SEHNR, CDR2 FQNEAQ (reference sequence). The CDR3 region is CASGGEGNQPQHF. The CDR3 DNA sequence: TGTGCCAGCGGAGGGGAAGGCAATCAGCCCCAGCATTTT.

The rearrangement links TRBV19 to TRBJ1-1; 9 positions agree with TRBD1. V shed 9 bases and J 3 bases; nucleotides not matched to a gene: 11. CDR3 length: 15 amino acids. Germline V gene lookup returns CDR1 LNHDA and CDR2 SQIVND (reference sequence). Written as DNA, the CDR3 is TGTGCCAGCAAACAGGGGGCGGTTGGACACACTGAAGCTTTCTTT. This gives the protein CASKQGAVGHTEAFF.

This chain uses TRBV10-2 with TRBJ1-5; TRBD1 matches 11 bases. Germline trimming cut 6 bases from V and 6 bases from J; bases unmatched to any gene: 10. Germline lookup yields CDR1 WSHSY and CDR2 SAAADI. There are 16 residues in the CDR3. CDR3 DNA: TGCGCCAGCAGCCCCATGGACAGGGGGCTTAGTCAGCCCCAGCATTTT. Protein sequence: CASSPMDRGLSQPQHF.

V and J are TRBV4-1 and TRBJ2-1; 11 positions match TRBD2. With V trimmed by 1 base and J by 6 bases, 5 bases remained unmatched. This CDR3 region has 16 residues. Germline loops: CDR1 MGHRA, CDR2 YSYEKL. Here the CDR3 reads CASSQASGTSGNEQFF. CDR3 in DNA: TGCGCCAGCAGCCAAGCGTCAGGGACTAGCGGCAATGAGCAGTTCTTC.

The V gene is TRBV7-2, the J gene TRBJ2-7, with a tentative D call TRBD1 (6 bases). CDR3 length: 13 amino acids. The germline V gene has CDR1 SGHTA and CDR2 FQGNSA. Trimming removed 1 base from V and 2 bases from J, with 6 bases in between. The CDR3, as DNA: TGTGCCAGCAGCTTAGGGACAGCCTACGAGCAGTACTTC. It is translated as CASSLGTAYEQYF.

This clone was seen a single time. The chain is built from TRBV1 and TRBJ1-5; TRBD1, the table's D call, lacks a check against the DNA. TRBV1 is reported as a pseudogene. The CDR3 spans 16 residues. The CDR3 here is CTSSQNTAGGNQPQHF. The CDR3 nucleotides are TGCACCAGCAGCCAAAACACTGCAGGGGGCAATCAGCCCCAGCATTTT.

The count of this clone is one. The chain joins TRBV12-3 or TRBV12-4 to TRBJ2-5; no clear D gene. V shed 3 bases and J shed 5 bases, with 7 bases lying between them. CDR3 length: 12 residues. The CDR3 DNA is TGTGCCAGCAGTTTCGTCGAGGAGACCCAGTACTTC. Protein product: CASSFVEETQYF.

The rearrangement joins TRBV7-2 to TRBJ1-4; TRBD1 aligns across 7 bases. The germline V gene has CDR1 SGHTA and CDR2 FQGNSA. The CDR3 runs 15 residues. The junction had 9 bases not matched to a gene; V was cut back by 3 bases and J by 8 bases. In DNA, the CDR3 is TGTGCCAGCAGCTTGCAAAGGGGGCGAGGCGAAAAACTGTTTTTT. Its protein is CASSLQRGRGEKLFF.

The rearrangement joins TRBV11-1 to TRBJ1-1; D might be TRBD1 (6 bases). Germline CDR1 is SGHAT and CDR2 is FQDESV (reference sequence). V lost 4 bases, J lost 0 bases, and 15 bases lay in between. The CDR3 runs to 16 residues. The CDR3 bases are TGTGCCAGCAGCTCTAATCCAGGGGCTCTGAACACTGAAGCTTTCTTT. This encodes CASSSNPGALNTEAFF.

The chain recombines TRBV7-2 with TRBJ1-1, with no clear D. Trimming left V 2 bases short and J 1 base short, with 5 bases between. Looked up from germline, CDR1 is SGHTA and CDR2 is FQGNSA. The CDR3 loop spans 13 amino acids. The CDR3 region has the DNA TGTGCCAGCAGCTTAACGCGGAACACTGAAGCTTTCTTT. It encodes CASSLTRNTEAFF.

V is TRBV2 and J is TRBJ2-4; 9 bases match TRBD1. Germline V CDR1 and CDR2: SNHLY, FYNNEI. The CDR3 runs 14 residues. After removal of 3 bases from V and 6 bases from J, the junction contained 3 bases not matched to a gene. CDR3 DNA sequence: TGTGCCAGCAGTGATCCGGACAGGGGAAACATTCAGTACTTC. Encoded protein: CASSDPDRGNIQYF.

J is TRBJ2-4 and V is TRBV28; 7 bases fit TRBD1. V lost 5 bases and J lost 6; bases outside the gene matches: 4. Per germline, CDR1 MDHEN and CDR2 SYDVKM. The CDR3 runs 13 residues. The CDR3 protein is CASSGDSGNIQYF. For the CDR3, the DNA is TGTGCCAGCAGTGGGGACAGCGGAAACATTCAGTACTTC.

The CDR3 loop reads CASSFGTSGVYEQYF. CDR3 coding DNA: TGTGCCAGCAGTTTCGGGACTAGCGGAGTTTACGAGCAGTACTTC. The chain combines TRBV27 with TRBJ2-7, with 11 bases lining up with TRBD2. The CDR3 totals 15 residues. Germline V gene sequence: CDR1 MNHEY, CDR2 SMNVEV (reference sequence). The J segment lost 4 bases and the V segment lost 3 bases, leaving 5 bases of the junction unmatched.

The chain links TRBV6-6 to TRBJ1-5, with D maybe TRBD1 (5 bases). The CDR3 runs 14 residues. From germline, CDR1 is MNHNY and CDR2 SVGAGI (reference sequence). The V gene lost 0 bases and the J gene lost 5 bases, with 8 bases spanning the gap. The CDR3 spells CASSYSAQDQPQHF. In DNA, the CDR3 is TGTGCCAGCAGTTACTCGGCACAGGATCAGCCCCAGCATTTT.

The rearrangement joins TRBV4-1 to TRBJ2-2; a weak D match, TRBD2 (6 bases). The ends were cut back, 0 bases at V and 1 base at J, with 9 bases in the middle. The germline V gene encodes CDR1 MGHRA and CDR2 YSYEKL. This CDR3 is 16 amino acids long. The CDR3 sequence is CASSQEEGLNTGELFF. CDR3 coding DNA: TGCGCCAGCAGCCAAGAGGAGGGGCTGAACACCGGGGAGCTGTTTTTT.

V is TRBV19 and J is TRBJ2-4, with 8 positions matching TRBD2. Trimming cost V 1 base and J 1 base; bases outside gene matches: 6. Germline V gene lookup returns CDR1 LNHDA and CDR2 SQIVND (reference sequence). The CDR3 consists of 17 residues. CDR3 protein: CASSIVRGGLAKNIQYF. CDR3 nucleotides: TGTGCCAGTAGTATAGTTCGGGGGGGTTTGGCCAAAAACATTCAGTACTTC.

The gene calls are TRBV4-1 and TRBJ2-7, with TRBD2 matching over 7 bases. J lost 2 bases, V lost 0 bases, and 7 bases had no gene match. CDR3 length: 16 amino acids. Germline CDR1 MGHRA, CDR2 YSYEKL. CDR3: CASSQDIREVTYEQYF. For the CDR3, the DNA is TGCGCCAGCAGCCAAGATATTCGGGAGGTCACCTACGAGCAGTACTTC.